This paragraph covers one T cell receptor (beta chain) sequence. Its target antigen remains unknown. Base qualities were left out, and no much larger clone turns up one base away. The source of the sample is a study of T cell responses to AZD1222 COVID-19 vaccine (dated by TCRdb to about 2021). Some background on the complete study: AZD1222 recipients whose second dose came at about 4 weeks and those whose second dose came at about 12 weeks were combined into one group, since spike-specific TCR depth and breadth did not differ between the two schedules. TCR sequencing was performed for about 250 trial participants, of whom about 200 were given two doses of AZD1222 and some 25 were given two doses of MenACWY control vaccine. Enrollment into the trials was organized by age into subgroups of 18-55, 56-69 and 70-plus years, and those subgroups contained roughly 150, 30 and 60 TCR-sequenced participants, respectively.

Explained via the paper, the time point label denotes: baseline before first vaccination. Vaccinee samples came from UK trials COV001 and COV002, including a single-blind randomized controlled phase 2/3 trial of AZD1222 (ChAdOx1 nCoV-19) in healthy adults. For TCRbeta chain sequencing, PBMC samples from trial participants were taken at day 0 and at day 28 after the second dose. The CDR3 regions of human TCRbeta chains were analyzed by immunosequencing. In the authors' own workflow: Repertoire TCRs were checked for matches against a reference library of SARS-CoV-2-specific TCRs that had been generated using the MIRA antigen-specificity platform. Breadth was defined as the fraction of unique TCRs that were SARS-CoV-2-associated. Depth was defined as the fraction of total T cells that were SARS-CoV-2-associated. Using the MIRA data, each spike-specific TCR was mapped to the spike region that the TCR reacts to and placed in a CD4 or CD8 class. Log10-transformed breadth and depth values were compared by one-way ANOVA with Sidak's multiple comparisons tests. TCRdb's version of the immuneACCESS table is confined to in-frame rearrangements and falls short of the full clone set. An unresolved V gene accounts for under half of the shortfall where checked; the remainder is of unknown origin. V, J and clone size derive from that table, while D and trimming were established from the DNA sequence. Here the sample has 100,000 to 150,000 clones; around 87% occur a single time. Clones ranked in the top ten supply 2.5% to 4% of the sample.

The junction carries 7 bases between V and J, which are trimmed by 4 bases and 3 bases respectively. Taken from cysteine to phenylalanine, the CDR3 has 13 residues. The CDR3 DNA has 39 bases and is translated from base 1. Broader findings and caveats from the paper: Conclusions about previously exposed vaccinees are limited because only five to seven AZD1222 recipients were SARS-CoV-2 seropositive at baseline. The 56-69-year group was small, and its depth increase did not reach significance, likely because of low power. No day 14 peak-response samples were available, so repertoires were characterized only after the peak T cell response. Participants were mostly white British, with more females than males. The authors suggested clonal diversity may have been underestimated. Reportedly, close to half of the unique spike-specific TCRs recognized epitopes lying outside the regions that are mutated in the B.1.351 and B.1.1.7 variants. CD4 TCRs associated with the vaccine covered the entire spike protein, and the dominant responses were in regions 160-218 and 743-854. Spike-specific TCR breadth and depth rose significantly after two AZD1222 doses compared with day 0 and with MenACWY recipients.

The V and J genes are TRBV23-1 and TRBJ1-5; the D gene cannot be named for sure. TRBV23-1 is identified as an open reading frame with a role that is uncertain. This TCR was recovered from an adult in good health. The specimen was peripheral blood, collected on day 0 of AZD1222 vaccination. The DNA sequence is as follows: TGCGCCAGCAGTCCAAGGGACAATCAGCCCCAGCATTTT. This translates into CASSPRDNQPQHF.